The 22 T cell receptor beta chains below were found in one sample sequenced in a study of T cells after yellow fever vaccination. MiXCR, run by TCRdb on the 5' RACE reads, gives a single entry per CDR3 protein. The sample contains about 74,000 distinct CDR3 sequences, about 6.6% of which appear only once. The input for sequencing was CD8+ T cells sorted from PBMCs, taken less than 6 days after the first yellow fever vaccination. These receptors all stem from a man aged 18-30 years who received the YFV17D yellow fever vaccine.

This sequence joins TRBV14 and TRBJ2-1; D might be TRBD1 or TRBD2, each matching 5 bases. The ends were cut back, 1 base at V and 5 bases at J, with 12 bases in the middle. In germline, CDR1 is SGHDN, CDR2 FVKESK. The length of the CDR3 is 15 residues. As DNA, the CDR3 is TGTGCCAGCAGCCAAGTGGTCACGGGACACAATGAGCAGTTCTTC. This gives the protein CASSQVVTGHNEQFF.

This clonotype was detected a few times. V is TRBV4-3 and J is TRBJ2-1; 7 bases map to TRBD2. The ends lost 3 bases at V and 1 base at J; junction bases unmatched: 3. From germline, CDR1 is LGHNA and CDR2 YSLEER. The CDR3 is 15 amino acids. CDR3 nucleotide sequence: TGCGCCAGCAGCCACCTACTAGCGTCCTACAATGAGCAGTTCTTC. This codes for CASSHLLASYNEQFF.

This clonotype was seen a handful of times. The V gene is TRBV29-1, the J gene TRBJ2-1; no firm D call. This CDR3 is 11 amino acids long. V dropped 3 bases and J dropped 8 bases, with 8 bases sitting between them. Germline V gene lookup returns CDR1 SQVTM and CDR2 ANQGSEA. The CDR3 region has the DNA TGCAGCGTTGATAGGTGGGATGAGCAGTTCTTC. This gives the protein CSVDRWDEQFF.

This clonotype was counted many times. The J gene is TRBJ2-2, the V gene TRBV7-6; D is undetermined. The germline gives CDR1 SGHVS, CDR2 FNYEAQ. V gave up 0 bases and J gave up 2 bases, with 7 bases separating them. The length of the CDR3 is 15 residues. The CDR3 sequence is CASSLASGNTGELFF. The CDR3 DNA is TGTGCCAGCAGCTTAGCGTCGGGTAACACCGGGGAGCTGTTTTTT.

This clonotype was seen more than once but under ten times. The rearrangement joins TRBV5-1 to TRBJ1-1; D is undetermined. The V gene's germline CDR1 is SGHRS and CDR2 YFSETQ. V was clipped by 4 bases and J by 0 bases, with 16 bases between them. The CDR3 sequence is 16 residues long. CDR3 sequence (DNA): TGCGCCAGCAGCAGGACGGTTCCGGGGATGAACACTGAAGCTTTCTTT. Residues: CASSRTVPGMNTEAFF.

The CDR3 sequence: CASLPSEGPGANVLTF. CDR3 nucleotide sequence: TGCGCCAGCCTCCCATCTGAGGGGCCTGGGGCCAACGTCCTGACTTTC. The chain recombines TRBV5-1 with TRBJ2-6, with D possibly being TRBD1 or TRBD2 (5 bases each). The CDR3 spans 16 residues. V lost 7 bases and J lost 2, with 16 bases in between. The germline V gene encodes CDR1 SGHRS and CDR2 YFSETQ.

This clonotype was counted many times. The chain uses TRBV4-1 and TRBJ2-3; D remains ambiguous. The germline CDR1 and CDR2 sequences are MGHRA and YSYEKL. The CDR3 has 17 residues. V lost 0 bases to trimming and J lost 3 bases, with 16 bases between them. CDR3 nucleotides: TGCGCCAGCAGCCAAGATCGAGGTGGTCCATGGACAGATACGCAGTATTTT. The encoded protein is CASSQDRGGPWTDTQYF.

This clonotype was recorded once. It may be a read error: a sequence one base away is much more abundant. The J gene is TRBJ2-7, the V gene TRBV27; 8 positions match TRBD1. This CDR3 spans 15 amino acids. CDR1 is MNHEY, CDR2 SMNVEV, per germline (reference sequence). CDR3 DNA: TGTACCAGCAGCCTCTACTCGACAGGGGACTACGAGCAGTACTTC. Its translation: CTSSLYSTGDYEQYF.

The chain couples TRBV7-3 to TRBJ2-1; weak D call: TRBD1 (6 bases). The CDR3 has 15 amino acids. The germline V and J ends were trimmed by 2 bases and 3 bases, with 11 bases remaining between them. Germline lookup yields CDR1 SGHTA and CDR2 FQGTGA. DNA of the CDR3: TGTGCCAGCAGCTTATCAGGGGCTAGCTACAATGAGCAGTTCTTC. Amino acid sequence: CASSLSGASYNEQFF.

This clonotype showed up just a few times. This chain links TRBV2 with TRBJ1-5, with D possibly being TRBD1 (5 bases). Per the germline V gene, CDR1 is SNHLY and CDR2 is FYNNEI. This CDR3 spans 15 amino acids. Between the trimmed V and J ends, which lost 6 bases and 3 bases, there was a span of 15 bases. CDR3 in DNA: TGTGCCAGCAGCTGGTCTGACAGCCTCAATCAGCCCCAGCATTTT. The encoded protein is CASSWSDSLNQPQHF.

The chain links TRBV14 to TRBJ1-1, with D hard to call. The CDR3 totals 15 residues. Germline CDR1 reads SGHDN; CDR2 reads FVKESK. The V end lost 0 bases, the J end lost 1 base, and 9 bases lay between the germline ends. The CDR3 nucleotides read TGTGCCAGCAGCCAAGACTGGTACAAGAACACTGAAGCTTTCTTT. Translation: CASSQDWYKNTEAFF. The variable domain in full, with the rest retrieved from reference TRBV14 and TRBJ1-1, is EAGVTQFPSHSVIEKGQTVTLRCDPISGHDNLYWYRRVMGKEIKFLLHFVKESKQDESGMPNNRFLAERTGGTYSTLKVQPAELEDSGVYFCASSQDWYKNTEAFFGQGTRLTVV.

This clonotype was seen ten or more times. The chain is built from TRBV5-1 and TRBJ2-7; 9 nucleotides match TRBD1. This CDR3 region has 13 residues. Germline V gives CDR1 SGHRS, CDR2 YFSETQ. With V trimmed by 1 base and J by 5 bases, 1 base remained unmatched. CDR3 bases: TGCGCCAGCAGCTTGACAGGGGGCGACGAGCAGTACGTC. Translated, it gives CASSLTGGDEQYV.

This clonotype was seen once. A clone one base away is much larger, so this may be a read error. The V and J genes are TRBV7-9 and TRBJ2-7; a weak D match, TRBD2 (5 bases). Per germline, CDR1 SEHNR and CDR2 FQNEAQ (reference sequence). CDR3 length equals 16 residues. The V gene lost 5 bases and the J gene lost 0 bases, with 17 bases spanning the gap. CDR3 in DNA: TGTGCCAGCAGCCACACAACGGGGTTGGGCTCCTACGAGCAGTACTTC. It is translated as CASSHTTGLGSYEQYF.

This clonotype occurred many times. The CDR3 nucleotides are TGTGCCAGCAGTTTTAGTGGACCCCTCTTCTTC. Translated: CASSFSGPLFF. V usage is TRBV12-3 or TRBV12-4 and J usage is TRBJ2-1, with unresolved D. V was cut by 3 bases and J by 16 bases, with 13 bases left in between. The CDR3 sequence is 11 residues long.

J is TRBJ2-4 and V is TRBV20-1; 7 nucleotides agree with TRBD2. Losses at the gene ends were 2 bases for V and 4 bases for J; bases not matched to a gene: 11. This CDR3 region has 16 residues. Germline V gives CDR1 DFQATT, CDR2 SNEGSKA (reference sequence). The CDR3 loop reads CSARSPWWGGKNIQYF. The CDR3, as DNA: TGCAGTGCTAGATCCCCATGGTGGGGGGGTAAAAACATTCAGTACTTC.

This clonotype was picked up many times. The chain uses TRBV7-2 and TRBJ2-1; maybe TRBD2 (5 bases). V was pared by 0 bases and J by 4 bases, with 10 bases between. This CDR3 has 15 residues. The V gene's germline CDR1 is SGHTA and CDR2 FQGNSA. This CDR3 reads CASSLAVGLYNEQFF. DNA for the CDR3: TGTGCCAGCAGCTTAGCCGTAGGACTTTACAATGAGCAGTTCTTC.

There are many counts of this clonotype. The chain is built from TRBV20-1 and TRBJ1-1; D remains ambiguous. V was clipped by 0 bases and J by 3 bases, with 8 bases between them. Germline assignment: CDR1 DFQATT and CDR2 SNEGSKA (reference sequence). The CDR3 contains 13 residues. CDR3 amino acids: CSARDRSDTEAFF. In nucleotides, the CDR3 is TGCAGTGCTAGAGATCGTTCAGACACTGAAGCTTTCTTT.

This clonotype was seen a few times. The V gene is TRBV15, the J gene TRBJ1-5; weak D call: TRBD1 (6 bases). This CDR3 has 14 amino acids. CDR1 and CDR2 (germline): LNHNV, YYDKDF (reference sequence). Trimming left V 8 bases short and J 0 bases short, with 11 bases between. CDR3 DNA: TGTGCCACCCACAGGGCCTATAGCAATCAGCCCCAGCATTTT. Its protein product is CATHRAYSNQPQHF. The entire variable domain, with the rest obtained from reference TRBV15 and TRBJ1-5, is as follows: DAMVIQNPRYQVTQFGKPVTLSCSQTLNHNVMYWYQQKSSQAPKLLFHYYDKDFNNEADTPDNFQSRRPNTSFCFLDIRSPGLGDTAMYLCATHRAYSNQPQHFGDGTRLSIL.

This clonotype came up a few times. The V and J genes are TRBV16 and TRBJ2-7; no clear D. Germline assignment: CDR1 KGHSY and CDR2 FQNENV. Trimming took off 2 bases at V and 2 bases at J, with 10 bases between the two ends. The CDR3 is 14 amino acids. In DNA, the CDR3 is TGTGCCAGCAGCCAAGAGAAAGCTACCTACGAGCAGTACTTC. Its protein product is CASSQEKATYEQYF. The entire variable domain, with the rest obtained from reference TRBV16 and TRBJ2-7, is as follows: GEEVAQTPKHLVRGEGQKAKLYCAPIKGHSYVFWYQQVLKNEFKFLISFQNENVFDETGMPKERFSAKCLPNSPCSLEIQATKLEDSAVYFCASSQEKATYEQYFGPGTRLTVT.

This clonotype was found many times. The CDR3 DNA reads TGTGCCAGCAGCTTAGGGACTAGAAAGCTAGAGACCCAGTACTTC. This codes for CASSLGTRKLETQYF. The chain couples TRBV11-2 to TRBJ2-5, with 7 bases that match TRBD2. Trimming at V came to 1 base and at J to 4 bases, leaving 6 bases not matched to a gene. CDR3 length equals 15 residues. CDR1 SGHAT and CDR2 FQNNGV come from the germline V gene. The variable domain in full, with the rest retrieved from reference TRBV11-2 and TRBJ2-5, is EAGVAQSPRYKIIEKRQSVAFWCNPISGHATLYWYQQILGQGPKLLIQFQNNGVVDDSQLPKDRFSAERLKGVDSTLKIQPAKLEDSAVYLCASSLGTRKLETQYFGPGTRLLVL.

This clonotype was recorded at least ten times. The chain combines TRBV23-1 with TRBJ2-1; perhaps TRBD2 as D (5 bases). TRBV23-1 is an ORF, and what it does is uncertain. The CDR3 extends over 12 amino acids. CDR3 DNA: TGCGGAGGGAGCAGCTCCTACAATGAGCAGTTCTTC. Protein product: CGGSSSYNEQFF.

This clonotype came up many times. The chain couples TRBV19 to TRBJ2-2; D gene uncertain. V lost 5 bases to trimming and J lost 7 bases, with 14 bases between them. CDR1 and CDR2 from the germline V gene are LNHDA and SQIVND (reference sequence). The CDR3 covers 14 residues. CDR3 sequence (DNA): TGTGCCAGTAGTTTTATATTGCAGCACGGGGAGCTGTTTTTT. Translated, it gives CASSFILQHGELFF.